This T cell receptor beta chain was sequenced during a study of OX40 agonist ivuxolimab in advanced cancers. Study in general: Antecedent anti-PD-1, anti-PD-L1 or anti-CTLA-4 therapy was permissible, with 40% having received some.

Baseline was the first blood sampling point, followed by cycle 4 day 1 and cycle 7 day 1. The method was immunoSEQ multiplex PCR; TCRdb's version includes in-frame clones alone and lacks a portion of them. The repertoire holds roughly 72,000 clones, with approximately 81% as singletons. This CDR3 spans 13 amino acids. The V gene's germline CDR1 is SGHRS and CDR2 YFSETQ. Trimming cost V 0 bases and J 7 bases, with 10 bases left between them. The clonotype comes from an adult with an advanced solid tumor such as melanoma, head and neck, liver or kidney cancer. The sample consisted of CD4+ or CD8+ T cells sorted from blood, taken in a trial of the OX40 agonist ivuxolimab. The chain couples TRBV5-1 to TRBJ1-1; weak D call: TRBD1 (6 bases). The CDR3 region is CASSLEGGDEAFF. CDR3 bases: TGCGCCAGCAGCTTGGAAGGGGGTGATGAAGCTTTCTTT.